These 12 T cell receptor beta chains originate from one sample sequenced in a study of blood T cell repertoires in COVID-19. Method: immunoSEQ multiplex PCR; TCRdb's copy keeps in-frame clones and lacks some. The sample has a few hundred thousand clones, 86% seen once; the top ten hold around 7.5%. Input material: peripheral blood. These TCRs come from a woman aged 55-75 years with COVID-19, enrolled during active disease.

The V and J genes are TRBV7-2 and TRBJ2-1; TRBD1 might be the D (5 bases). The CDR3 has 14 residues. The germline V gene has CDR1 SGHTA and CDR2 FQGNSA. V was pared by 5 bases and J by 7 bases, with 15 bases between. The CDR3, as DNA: TGTGCCAGCAGCCGGCCCAGGGTCAGGAATGAGCAGTTCTTC. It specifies CASSRPRVRNEQFF.

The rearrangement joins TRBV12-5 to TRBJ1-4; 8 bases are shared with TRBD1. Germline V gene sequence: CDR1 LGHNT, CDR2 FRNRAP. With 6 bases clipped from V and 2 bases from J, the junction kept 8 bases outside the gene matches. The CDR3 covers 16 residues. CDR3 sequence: CASGRSRGLTNEKLFF. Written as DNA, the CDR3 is TGTGCTAGTGGCCGGAGCAGGGGGCTGACTAATGAAAAACTGTTTTTT.

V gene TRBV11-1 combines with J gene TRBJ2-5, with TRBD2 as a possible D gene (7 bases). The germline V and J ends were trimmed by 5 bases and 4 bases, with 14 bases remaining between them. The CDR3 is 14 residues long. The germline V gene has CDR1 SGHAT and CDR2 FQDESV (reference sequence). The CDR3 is CASSRGGEGETQYF. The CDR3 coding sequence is TGTGCCAGCAGCAGAGGGGGGGAGGGAGAGACCCAGTACTTC. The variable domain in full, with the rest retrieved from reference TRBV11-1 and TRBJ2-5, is EAEVAQSPRYKITEKSQAVAFWCDPISGHATLYWYRQILGQGPELLVQFQDESVVDDSQLPKDRFSAERLKGVDSTLKIQPAELGDSAMYLCASSRGGEGETQYFGPGTRLLVL.

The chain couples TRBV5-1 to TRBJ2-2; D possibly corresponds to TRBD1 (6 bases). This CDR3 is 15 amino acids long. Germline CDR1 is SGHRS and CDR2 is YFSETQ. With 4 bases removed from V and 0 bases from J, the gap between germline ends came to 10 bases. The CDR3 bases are TGCGCCAGCAGCCCCCGGGACACGAACACCGGGGAGCTGTTTTTT. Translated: CASSPRDTNTGELFF.

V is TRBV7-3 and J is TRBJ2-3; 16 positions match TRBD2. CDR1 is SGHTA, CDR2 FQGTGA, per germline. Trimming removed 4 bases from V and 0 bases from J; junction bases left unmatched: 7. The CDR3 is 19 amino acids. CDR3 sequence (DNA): TGTGCCAGCAGCTCCCTGGGACTAGCGGGGGGGTCTAGCACAGATACGCAGTATTTT. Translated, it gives CASSSLGLAGGSSTDTQYF.

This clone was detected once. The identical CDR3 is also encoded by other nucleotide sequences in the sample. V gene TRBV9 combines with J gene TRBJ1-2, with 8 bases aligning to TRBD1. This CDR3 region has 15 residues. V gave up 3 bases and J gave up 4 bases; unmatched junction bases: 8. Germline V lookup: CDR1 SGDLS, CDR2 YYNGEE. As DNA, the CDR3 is TGTGCCAGCAGCGGTGGACAGGGCCTGGGCTATGGCTACACCTTC. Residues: CASSGGQGLGYGYTF. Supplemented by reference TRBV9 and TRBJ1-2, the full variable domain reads DSGVTQTPKHLITATGQRVTLRCSPRSGDLSVYWYQQSLDQGLQFLIQYYNGEERAKGNILERFSAQQFPDLHSELNLSSLELGDSALYFCASSGGQGLGYGYTFGSGTRLTVV.

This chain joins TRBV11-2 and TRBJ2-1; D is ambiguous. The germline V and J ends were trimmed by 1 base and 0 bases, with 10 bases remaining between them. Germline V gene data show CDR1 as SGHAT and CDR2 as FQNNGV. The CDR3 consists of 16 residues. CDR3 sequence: CASSLGVSASYNEQFF. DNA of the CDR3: TGTGCCAGCAGCTTAGGGGTAAGCGCCTCCTACAATGAGCAGTTCTTC.

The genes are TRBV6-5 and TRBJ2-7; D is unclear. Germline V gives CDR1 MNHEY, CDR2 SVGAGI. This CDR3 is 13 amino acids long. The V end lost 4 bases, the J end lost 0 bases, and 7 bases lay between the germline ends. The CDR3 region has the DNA TGTGCCAGCAGTTTTGGCACCTCCTACGAGCAGTACTTC. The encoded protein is CASSFGTSYEQYF.

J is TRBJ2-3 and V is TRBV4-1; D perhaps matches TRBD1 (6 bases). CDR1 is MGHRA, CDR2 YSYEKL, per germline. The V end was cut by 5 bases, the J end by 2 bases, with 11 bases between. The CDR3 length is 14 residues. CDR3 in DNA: TGCGCCAGCAGCTCCCGACAGGACACAGATACGCAGTATTTT. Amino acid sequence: CASSSRQDTDTQYF.

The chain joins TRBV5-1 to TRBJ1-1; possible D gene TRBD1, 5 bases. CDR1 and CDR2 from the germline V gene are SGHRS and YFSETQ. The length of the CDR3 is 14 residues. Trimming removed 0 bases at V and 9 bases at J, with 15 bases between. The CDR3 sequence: CASSLDPGGSQAFF. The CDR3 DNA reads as TGCGCCAGCAGCTTGGACCCCGGGGGGTCTCAAGCTTTCTTT.

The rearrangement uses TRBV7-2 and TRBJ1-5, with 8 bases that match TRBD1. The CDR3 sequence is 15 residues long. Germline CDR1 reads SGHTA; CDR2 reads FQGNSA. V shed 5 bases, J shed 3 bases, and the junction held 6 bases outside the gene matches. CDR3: CASSPTGGLNQPQHF. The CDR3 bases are TGTGCCAGCAGCCCCACAGGGGGGCTCAATCAGCCCCAGCATTTT.

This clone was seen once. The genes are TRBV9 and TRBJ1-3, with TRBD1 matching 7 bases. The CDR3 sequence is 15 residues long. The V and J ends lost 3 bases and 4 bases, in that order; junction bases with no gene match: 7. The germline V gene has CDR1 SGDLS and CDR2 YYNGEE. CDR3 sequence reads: CASSGGGGGGNTIYF. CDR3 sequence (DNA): TGTGCCAGCAGCGGCGGTGGAGGGGGCGGAAACACCATATATTTT.